This T cell receptor beta chain appears in the sequencing data of a study of blood T cell repertoires in COVID-19. Study as a whole: Whether acute or convalescent, the COVID-19 samples came from the United States, Italy and Spain.

In the original processing: Scientists estimated how many nucleated cells there were by amplifying reference gene primers. Here immunoSEQ multiplex PCR was the method, and the copy in TCRdb shows in-frame clones only, minus some. V and J calls and clone size are as listed in that table; D and trimming were resolved from the DNA. There are 50,000 to 60,000 clones in the sample; 88% occur only once, and over 6.5% lies in the top ten. Germline assignment: CDR1 MNHEY and CDR2 SVGAGI. Trimming took 2 bases from V and 2 from J, leaving 9 bases between them. This CDR3 is built from 14 residues. Sequences were obtained from peripheral blood. This chain uses TRBV6-5 with TRBJ1-1, with D possibly TRBD1 on 6 matching bases. This TCR derives from a man aged 60 to 75 with active COVID-19. In nucleotides, the CDR3 is TGTGCCAGCAGTTACGACAGGCGAAACACTGAAGCTTTCTTT. It yields the protein CASSYDRRNTEAFF.